The rows below give T cell receptor beta chains drawn from one sample of a study of ipilimumab plus nivolumab after autologous stem cell transplantation. Sequencing used immunoSEQ multiplex PCR; TCRdb keeps in-frame clones, though not all of them. Of approximately 17,000 clones listed, approximately 75% are singletons. This specimen consisted of PBMCs, obtained in a trial of ipilimumab plus nivolumab as post-transplant consolidation. The receptors shown here come from a male donor with diffuse large B-cell lymphoma. Both conserved end residues are part of each CDR3. The order of the fields is V gene, D gene, clone size, J gene, CDR3 DNA, CDR3 protein. The D gene is left open where the match is weak. Only some rows state a clone size, as once, few, many or a class for expanded clones.

TRBV28	TRBD2	-	TRBJ2-3	TGTGCCAGCAGTTCTGTAGCGGGGGCCAGCACAGATACGCAGTATTTT	CASSSVAGASTDTQYF
TRBV30	TRBD1	-	TRBJ2-2	TGTGCCTGGAGGGTCACAGGGGGTACGAACACCGGGGAGCTGTTTTTT	CAWRVTGGTNTGELFF
TRBV9	TRBD1	-	TRBJ2-7	TGTGCCAGCAGCCCCGGGACAGTTTCCTACGAGCAGTACTTC	CASSPGTVSYEQYF
TRBV11-3	TRBD2	-	TRBJ2-5	TGTGCCAGCAGCTCCCAGCGGGAGGGCACGACCCAGTACTTC	CASSSQREGTTQYF
TRBV9	-	-	TRBJ1-2	TGTGCCAGCAGCGTACGGTCTAACGGTGGTGGCTACACCTTC	CASSVRSNGGGYTF
TRBV5-4	TRBD1	-	TRBJ2-7	TGTGCCAGCAGCTCTGGTGGACAGGTAGACGAGCAGTACTTC	CASSSGGQVDEQYF
TRBV7-3	-	few	TRBJ1-2	TGTGCCAGCAGCTTAAATAACGGGGAAGAGGAGGGCTACACCTTC	CASSLNNGEEEGYTF
TRBV11-3	TRBD2	-	TRBJ2-7	TGTGCCAGCAGCCGGGACTCTAGCGGTACCTACGAGCAGTACTTC	CASSRDSSGTYEQYF
TRBV6-6	TRBD1	-	TRBJ2-5	TGTGCCAGCAGCGACGGGACAGAAGAGACCCAGTACTTC	CASSDGTEETQYF
TRBV4-1	-	large	TRBJ1-6	TGCGCCAGCAGCCAAGAGGGCAGCCTTAGGCTGCCCCTCCACTTT	CASSQEGSLRLPLHF
TRBV27	-	-	TRBJ2-7	TGTGCCAGCAGTCCTCTTTACTCCTACGAGCAGTACTTC	CASSPLYSYEQYF
TRBV2	TRBD1	few	TRBJ1-6	TGTGCCAGCGAGGGGACAGGGAATTCACCCCTCCACTTT	CASEGTGNSPLHF
TRBV11-3	TRBD1	once	TRBJ2-1	TGTGCCAGCAGCTTTACAGGGGTAGCCTACAATGAGCAGTTCTTC	CASSFTGVAYNEQFF
TRBV13	-	-	TRBJ1-6	TGTGCCAGCAGCCATTCTCAGGACTATAATTCACCCCTCCACTTT	CASSHSQDYNSPLHF
TRBV7-2	-	few	TRBJ1-1	TGTGCCAGCAGCTCGGACGGATTTTCGGTGTGGTTT	CASSSDGFSVWF
TRBV5-6	-	few	TRBJ2-3	TGTGCCAGCAGCTTGCTATCCGTAACAGATACGCAGTATTTT	CASSLLSVTDTQYF
TRBV9	-	-	TRBJ2-1	TGTGCCAGCGGTGTTGGTGACAATGAGCAGTTCTTC	CASGVGDNEQFF
TRBV13	TRBD2	once	TRBJ2-2	TGTGCCAGCAGCCCGCGGGAGTGGGGCGGGGAGCTGTTTTTT	CASSPREWGGELFF
TRBV7-9	-	-	TRBJ1-4	TGTGCCAGCAGCCTAGATTGGGGGGCTAATGAAAAACTGTTTTTT	CASSLDWGANEKLFF
TRBV25-1	-	few	TRBJ2-5	TGTGCCAGCAGTGAATATTCGGGAGACCGAGAGACCCAGTACTTC	CASSEYSGDRETQYF
TRBV5-1	-	few	TRBJ1-1	TGCGCCAGCAGCATAACAGTGAACACTGAAGCTTTCTTT	CASSITVNTEAFF
TRBV2	-	-	TRBJ2-5	TGTGCCAGCACGGAACGGGGCCAAGAGACCCAGTACTTC	CASTERGQETQYF
TRBV7-8	-	-	TRBJ2-3	TGTGCCAGCAGCTTAGCGGGAGAAGATACGCAGTATTTT	CASSLAGEDTQYF
TRBV28	TRBD1	-	TRBJ1-5	TGTGCCAGCAGTGAACCGGGACAGTTTAACAGTCAGCCCCAGCATTTT	CASSEPGQFNSQPQHF
TRBV5-1	-	-	TRBJ2-1	TGCGCCAGCCGGAGCCAAACGGGCAATGAGCAGTTCTTC	CASRSQTGNEQFF
TRBV7-9	TRBD1	-	TRBJ1-3	TGTGCCAGCAGCTGGGGGTACTTTGAGGGGGCAAGTGGAAACACCATATATTTT	CASSWGYFEGASGNTIYF
TRBV19	-	-	TRBJ1-3	TGTGCCAGTAGTATAGACGCGACGGGCTCTGGAAACACCATATATTTT	CASSIDATGSGNTIYF
TRBV19	TRBD2	-	TRBJ2-3	TGTGCCAGTAGGGGAGGGGCCACGTACACAGATACGCAGTATTTT	CASRGGATYTDTQYF
TRBV7-3	-	few	TRBJ2-3	TGTGCCAGCAGCTTAACTGATACGCAGTATTTT	CASSLTDTQYF
TRBV5-1	-	-	TRBJ1-5	TGCGCCAGCAGCGCGGGACACGCTGATCAGCCCCAGCATTTT	CASSAGHADQPQHF
TRBV4-1	-	-	TRBJ1-1	TGCGCCAGCAGCCAAAGCCGGGACGTGGACACTGAAGCTTTCTTT	CASSQSRDVDTEAFF
TRBV4-1	-	few	TRBJ1-2	TGCGCCAGCAGCCAAGTGGGGGGAGGTGGCTACACCTTC	CASSQVGGGGYTF
TRBV19	TRBD1	-	TRBJ1-2	TGTGCCAGTAGACCAGGGACAGGCGACGGCTACACCTTC	CASRPGTGDGYTF
TRBV4-1	-	-	TRBJ2-1	TGCGCCAGCAGCCAAGCAGATTCCTACAATGAGCAGTTCTTC	CASSQADSYNEQFF
TRBV19	TRBD1	-	TRBJ2-1	TGTGCCAGCCTTGACGGACAGGGCCCATACAATGAGCAGTTCTTC	CASLDGQGPYNEQFF
TRBV7-9	TRBD2	-	TRBJ2-2	TGTGCCAGCACCAATAGCGGGGGCACCGGGGAGCTGTTTTTT	CASTNSGGTGELFF
TRBV7-7	-	-	TRBJ2-2	TGTGCTAGCAGGGAAACAGGGAACACCGGGGAGCTGTTTTTT	CASRETGNTGELFF
TRBV9	-	-	TRBJ1-6	TGTGCCAGCAGCGTAGACTATAATTCACCCCTCCACTTT	CASSVDYNSPLHF
TRBV13	-	many	TRBJ2-7	TGTGCCAGCAGCTTACAGGGCAACTACGAGCAGTACTTC	CASSLQGNYEQYF
TRBV2	-	few	TRBJ1-4	TGTGCCAGCACCGAGACGTACAAACTGTTTTTT	CASTETYKLFF
TRBV2	TRBD2	-	TRBJ2-5	TGTGCCAGCAGTAGGGGCCCGACTAGCGGACAAGAGACCCAGTACTTC	CASSRGPTSGQETQYF
TRBV5-1	-	-	TRBJ1-1	TGCGCCAGCAGCCCCGGGACGGTAAACACTGAAGCTTTCTTT	CASSPGTVNTEAFF
TRBV4-1	TRBD2	-	TRBJ2-7	TGCGCCAGCAGCCAAGGAGGCGGACTAGCCTCCGAGCAGTACTTC	CASSQGGGLASEQYF
TRBV9	TRBD2	-	TRBJ2-7	TGTGCCAGCAGCGGGGGACTAGCGGGTTCCTACGAGCAGTACTTC	CASSGGLAGSYEQYF
TRBV9	-	-	TRBJ1-2	TGTGCCAGCAGCGCGACTAACTATGGCTACACCTTC	CASSATNYGYTF
TRBV27	-	-	TRBJ2-5	TGTGCCAGCAGTTTATCGCAGGGTTCGATTCAGACCCAGTACTTC	CASSLSQGSIQTQYF
TRBV5-4	-	-	TRBJ2-3	TGTGCCAGCAACGTTCCCGGGGATACGCAGTATTTT	CASNVPGDTQYF
TRBV5-5	-	once	TRBJ2-2	TGTGCCAGCAGCTTGGCCCACAGCCCAAACACCGGGGAGCTGTTTTTT	CASSLAHSPNTGELFF
TRBV4-2	TRBD2	many	TRBJ2-4	TGTGCCAGCAGCCTAGGACTAGCTGTAGCCAAAAACATTCAGTACTTC	CASSLGLAVAKNIQYF
TRBV5-1	-	-	TRBJ2-5	TGCGCCAGCAGCCCTCCAGGTGAGACCCAGTACTTC	CASSPPGETQYF